The entry that follows covers one TCR beta chain sequence. The data were obtained in a study of PD-L1 blockade in urothelial cancer. About the research overall: Peripheral blood specimens exhibited a median yield of 141,255 T cells.

All patients carried locally advanced or metastatic urothelial carcinoma. Every patient provided from 1 to 8 samples, collected pretreatment and on-treatment. Looked up from germline, CDR1 is SGHDT and CDR2 is YYEEEE. CDR3 length equals 13 residues. Trimming took off 0 bases at V and 6 bases at J, with 10 bases between the two ends. Using immunoSEQ multiplex PCR, the repertoire was profiled, and TCRdb retains in-frame clones only, with some absent. This table holds 28,000 or so clones, about 88% found once. This receptor was taken from a man in his 60s with urothelial cancer. The rearrangement links TRBV5-6 to TRBJ2-7, with D possibly TRBD1 on 6 matching bases. The starting material was PBMCs, obtained around atezolizumab (anti-PD-L1) treatment. The CDR3 nucleotides are TGTGCCAGCAGCTTGGGGGACACCCGCGAGCAGTACTTC. Protein sequence: CASSLGDTREQYF.